This is a list of T cell receptor beta chains from one sample in a study of blood T cells in healthy people across ages. TCRdb fed the 5' RACE reads into MiXCR, producing one record per CDR3 protein. This sample has roughly 800,000 distinct CDR3 sequences, with 53% found just once. The specimen was blood. The source is a man aged 80 or over in good health. The CDR3 runs from the conserved cysteine through the conserved F or W. A D gene is named only where the DNA matches it firmly. Size values are once, few and many counts, or a class for expanded clones, and some rows have none.

>TRBJ2-7|NA|once|TRBV20-1
CSARGTHNQYEQYF
TGCAGTGCTAGAGGGACTCATAACCAATACGAGCAGTACTTC
>TRBJ2-3|TRBD1|few|TRBV12-5
CASGLGTGGYAYF
TGTGCTAGTGGTTTGGGAACAGGGGGATACGCGTATTTT
>TRBJ1-4|NA|NA|TRBV12-3/TRBV12-4
CASSLAGRNEKLFF
TGTGCCAGCAGTTTAGCGGGCCGTAATGAAAAACTGTTTTTT
>TRBJ2-1|NA|few|TRBV7-9
CASSLAAVLAGNEQFF
TGTGCCAGCAGCTTAGCGGCTGTGCTAGCAGGCAATGAGCAGTTCTTC
>TRBJ2-4|NA|NA|TRBV20-1
CSARDPPAGRQYF
TGCAGTGCTAGAGATCCCCCGGCGGGACGGCAGTACTTC
>TRBJ2-3|TRBD1|NA|TRBV28
CASSLHKGTGTDTQYF
TGTGCCAGCAGTTTGCACAAGGGGACAGGGACAGATACGCAGTATTTT
>TRBJ2-1|NA|NA|TRBV29-1
CSVRSLLDEQFF
TGCAGCGTTCGCTCCCTACTCGATGAGCAGTTCTTC
>TRBJ2-7|TRBD2|few|TRBV29-1
CSVVQRGHYEQYF
TGCAGCGTTGTTCAGCGGGGGCACTACGAGCAGTACTTC
>TRBJ2-7|NA|NA|TRBV3-1
CASSQGRQGPYEQYF
TGTGCCAGCAGCCAAGGACGGCAGGGGCCGTACGAGCAGTACTTC
>TRBJ2-1|NA|NA|TRBV11-3
CASSPDLYNEQFF
TGTGCCAGCAGCCCGGACTTGTACAATGAGCAGTTCTTC
>TRBJ2-7|NA|NA|TRBV20-1
CSASRQVFPYEQYF
TGCAGTGCTAGTCGACAGGTGTTTCCCTACGAGCAGTACTTC
>TRBJ2-6|NA|NA|TRBV5-1
CASSRDGRSGANVLTF
TGCGCCAGCAGCCGGGACGGCCGATCTGGGGCCAACGTCCTGACTTTC
>TRBJ2-3|NA|NA|TRBV5-1
CASSLEGHTRTDTQYF
TGCGCCAGCAGCTTGGAAGGCCACACCCGCACAGATACGCAGTATTTT
>TRBJ2-7|TRBD1|NA|TRBV7-8
CASSLAGTGVPNEQYF
TGTGCCAGCAGCTTAGCGGGGACAGGGGTTCCCAATGAGCAGTACTTC
>TRBJ2-3|NA|NA|TRBV7-2
CASSLVNQRGTDTQYF
TGTGCCAGCAGCTTAGTCAACCAGAGGGGCACAGATACGCAGTATTTT
>TRBJ2-3|TRBD2|NA|TRBV5-1
CASSLPGTSGSSTDTQYF
TGCGCCAGCAGCTTGCCGGGGACTAGCGGGAGCAGCACAGATACGCAGTATTTT
>TRBJ2-5|NA|NA|TRBV3-1
CASSQEMWVETQYF
TGTGCCAGCAGCCAAGAAATGTGGGTGGAGACCCAGTACTTC
>TRBJ2-7|NA|NA|TRBV5-1
CASSSKTGTDGDEQYF
TGCGCCAGCAGCTCGAAAACCGGGACCGACGGCGACGAGCAGTACTTC
>TRBJ2-5|NA|few|TRBV7-2
CASSPSRDGETQYF
TGTGCCAGCAGCCCTTCTCGGGACGGGGAGACCCAGTACTTC
>TRBJ2-3|NA|few|TRBV2
CASSEAYQYAYF
TGTGCCAGCAGTGAGGCCTACCAATACGCGTATTTT
>TRBJ2-5|NA|NA|TRBV18
CASSPLKETQYF
TGTGCCAGCTCACCACTGAAAGAGACCCAGTACTTC
>TRBJ2-7|TRBD2|few|TRBV6-5
CASSPPFSGRAGEQYF
TGTGCCAGCAGCCCGCCTTTTAGCGGGAGGGCGGGTGAGCAGTACTTC
>TRBJ1-4|TRBD1|NA|TRBV5-1
CASSADRSEKLFF
TGCGCCAGCAGCGCGGACAGGAGTGAAAAACTGTTTTTT
>TRBJ1-2|NA|NA|TRBV10-3
CAIRSDKANYGYTF
TGTGCCATCAGGTCCGACAAAGCTAACTATGGCTACACCTTC
>TRBJ2-7|NA|many|TRBV24-1
CATSDFGRPGHEQYF
TGTGCCACCAGTGATTTCGGCAGGCCTGGGCACGAGCAGTACTTC
>TRBJ2-6|TRBD2|NA|TRBV18
CASSPLSGTTSGANVLTF
TGTGCCAGCTCACCACTTAGCGGGACTACCTCTGGGGCCAACGTCCTGACTTTC
>TRBJ2-7|NA|NA|TRBV18
CASSPQNGIAEQYF
TGTGCCAGCTCACCCCAAAATGGGATAGCCGAGCAGTACTTC
>TRBJ2-7|TRBD2|NA|TRBV15
CATSRDLMLAGEEMQYF
TGTGCCACCAGCAGAGATCTCATGCTAGCGGGAGAAGAAATGCAGTACTTC
>TRBJ1-2|NA|NA|TRBV28
CASSLSGWGYTF
TGTGCCAGCAGTTTGAGTGGTTGGGGCTACACCTTC
>TRBJ2-3|NA|many|TRBV5-1
CASSRDSTDTQYF
TGTGCCAGCAGCAGGGACAGCACAGATACGCAGTATTTT
>TRBJ2-5|NA|few|TRBV13
CASSNPGLQETQYF
TGTGCCAGCAGCAACCCCGGGCTCCAAGAGACCCAGTACTTC
>TRBJ2-5|TRBD2|NA|TRBV5-1
CASSQSTSGQETQYF
TGCGCCAGCAGCCAGAGCACTAGCGGTCAAGAGACCCAGTACTTC
>TRBJ2-2|NA|NA|TRBV5-1
CASRTLQGDGTGELFF
TGCGCCAGCAGAACTTTACAGGGAGATGGCACCGGGGAGCTGTTTTTT
>TRBJ1-2|TRBD1|few|TRBV3-1
CASSPGQGPRYGYTF
TGTGCCAGCAGCCCCGGACAGGGCCCCCGATATGGCTACACCTTC
>TRBJ2-1|TRBD1|NA|TRBV27
CASSLQSGTGVNEQFF
TGTGCCAGCAGTTTGCAATCCGGGACAGGGGTCAATGAGCAGTTCTTC
>TRBJ1-4|TRBD1|NA|TRBV13
CASSKKQGANEKLFF
TGTGCCAGCAGCAAAAAACAGGGGGCTAATGAAAAACTGTTTTTT
>TRBJ2-7|TRBD1|NA|TRBV27
CASSTSRTGVVYEQYF
TGTGCCAGCAGTACGTCAAGGACAGGGGTGGTTTACGAGCAGTACTTC
>TRBJ2-7|NA|NA|TRBV12-5
CASGWGTAYEQYF
TGTGCTAGTGGTTGGGGGACGGCCTACGAGCAGTACTTC
>TRBJ1-2|TRBD1|few|TRBV24-1
CATSDSDRASSGYTF
TGTGCCACCAGTGATTCCGACAGGGCGTCGAGTGGCTACACCTTC
>TRBJ1-4|NA|NA|TRBV6-2/TRBV6-3
CASREVEKLFF
TGTGCCAGCAGGGAAGTTGAAAAACTGTTTTTT
>TRBJ2-2|TRBD2|few|TRBV10-3
CAIGLAGDAGELFF
TGTGCCATCGGACTAGCGGGAGACGCCGGGGAGCTGTTTTTT
>TRBJ1-4|TRBD1|NA|TRBV11-2
CASHLDRDRGGTNEKLFF
TGTGCCAGCCACCTCGATCGGGACAGGGGGGGAACTAATGAAAAACTGTTTTTT
>TRBJ2-5|TRBD2|NA|TRBV12-3/TRBV12-4
CASSLAQGWGGTQYF
TGTGCCAGCAGTTTAGCCCAGGGCTGGGGGGGGACCCAGTACTTC
>TRBJ1-2|NA|NA|TRBV9
CASSVAPAVGLYTF
TGTGCCAGCAGCGTAGCTCCGGCGGTAGGGCTGTACACCTTC
>TRBJ2-5|TRBD1|NA|TRBV9
CASSVGATGDQETQYF
TGTGCCAGCAGCGTAGGAGCGACAGGGGACCAAGAGACCCAGTACTTC
>TRBJ2-3|NA|many|TRBV7-2
CASSATGRARRYAYF
TGTGCCAGCAGCGCAACAGGTCGGGCTCGCAGATACGCGTATTTT
>TRBJ1-1|NA|NA|TRBV11-2
CASGPGTVVTEAFF
TGTGCCAGCGGTCCTGGGACCGTGGTCACTGAAGCTTTCTTT
>TRBJ1-1|TRBD1|many|TRBV7-9
CASSPQGDTEAFF
TGTGCCAGCAGCCCCCAGGGGGATACTGAAGCTTTCTTT
>TRBJ2-7|NA|NA|TRBV12-5
CASGLGLFCEQYF
TGTGCTAGTGGTTTGGGACTATTCTGCGAGCAGTACTTC
>TRBJ2-7|TRBD1|NA|TRBV12-3/TRBV12-4
CASRLRTGGHEQYF
TGTGCCAGCAGACTTCGGACAGGTGGGCACGAGCAGTACTTC
>TRBJ2-7|TRBD2|NA|TRBV2
CASSEEVLAYEQYF
TGTGCCAGCAGTGAAGAGGTACTAGCGTACGAGCAGTACTTC
>TRBJ2-1|TRBD2|NA|TRBV6-6
CASRNGTSGSHEQFF
TGTGCCAGCAGAAACGGGACTAGCGGGTCCCATGAGCAGTTCTTC
>TRBJ1-4|NA|NA|TRBV10-3
CAISESTATNEKLFF
TGTGCCATCAGTGAAAGCACTGCAACTAATGAAAAACTGTTTTTT
>TRBJ2-7|TRBD2|NA|TRBV6-5
CASSAPGTSGEQYF
TGTGCCAGCAGTGCCCCCGGGACTAGCGGTGAGCAGTACTTC
>TRBJ1-2|NA|few|TRBV10-3
CAISDSGVRGYTF
TGTGCCATCAGTGACTCAGGGGTTCGAGGCTACACCTTC
>TRBJ2-5|NA|few|TRBV20-1
CSASDRGYQETQYF
TGCAGTGCTAGTGACCGGGGGTACCAAGAGACCCAGTACTTC
>TRBJ2-7|NA|NA|TRBV24-1
CATSELREWWEQYF
TGTGCCACCAGTGAGCTCCGGGAATGGTGGGAGCAGTACTTC
>TRBJ1-1|NA|once|TRBV6-2/TRBV6-3
CASSYQEGAEAFF
TGTGCCAGCAGTTACCAGGAAGGGGCTGAAGCTTTCTTT
>TRBJ1-6|NA|NA|TRBV7-2
CASSLEGPWDSPLHF
TGTGCCAGCAGCTTAGAGGGACCCTGGGATTCACCCCTCCACTTT
>TRBJ2-5|NA|NA|TRBV5-1
CASSLAWTPGETQYF
TGCGCCAGCAGCTTGGCATGGACACCAGGGGAGACCCAGTACTTC